A single sample gave rise to the 19 T cell receptor beta chains below, sequenced in a study of blood T cells in healthy people across ages. The authors ran a second PCR of roughly 6 to 12 cycles using a sample-barcoded 5' primer and a J-beta primer mix. TCRdb independently ran MiXCR on the 5' RACE reads; one entry per CDR3 protein. The table includes 550,000 to 800,000 distinct CDR3 sequences, around 20% detected once. What was sequenced was blood. These receptor sequences come from a man aged 70 or older in good health.

This clonotype was detected a few times. The V and J genes are TRBV5-1 and TRBJ2-3; D gene uncertain. This CDR3 has 14 amino acids. V was shortened by 1 base and J by 2 bases, with 8 bases between the two germline ends. Germline CDR1 is SGHRS and CDR2 is YFSETQ. DNA of the CDR3: TGCGCCAGCAGCTTGAACCAGAACACAGATACGCAGTATTTT. Amino acids: CASSLNQNTDTQYF.

The chain carries TRBV7-6 and TRBJ1-2; 10 positions match TRBD1. The CDR3 covers 14 residues. Per germline, CDR1 SGHVS and CDR2 FNYEAQ. Germline trimming cut 4 bases from V and 8 bases from J; bases unmatched to any gene: 7. CDR3 DNA: TGTGCCAGCAGCTCGGGACAGGGGTTTGGGGGCTACACCTTC. It encodes CASSSGQGFGGYTF.

This rearrangement joins TRBV3-1 to TRBJ2-5; 9 bases line up with TRBD2. Germline loops: CDR1 LGHDT, CDR2 YNNKEL (reference sequence). J lost 4 bases, V lost 6 bases, and 15 bases had no gene match. The CDR3 spans 17 residues. The CDR3 DNA reads as TGTGCCAGCAGACAGAGGACAGTAGCGGGGGCTGGAGAGACCCAGTACTTC. Residues: CASRQRTVAGAGETQYF.

In regard to this clonotype: A junction boundary mismatches the germline segment, possibly from a read error. V is TRBV3-1 and J is TRBJ2-7; 11 bases fit TRBD2. This CDR3 contains 16 residues. Germline lookup yields CDR1 LGHDT and CDR2 YNNKEL (reference sequence). The CDR3 region has the DNA TGTGCCAGCAGGCAAGGGGGACTAGCGGACCCCTACGAGCAGTACTTC. This translates into CASRQGGLADPYEQYF.

This chain connects TRBV6-1 to TRBJ2-1; TRBD2 aligns across 9 bases. The CDR3 length is 15 residues. V lost 4 bases and J lost 6; bases outside the gene matches: 7. The germline CDR1 and CDR2 sequences are MNHNS and SASEGT. The CDR3 region has the DNA TGTGCCAGCAGTGGTCAACTAGCGGGCGTCAATGAGCAGTTCTTC. Its translation: CASSGQLAGVNEQFF.

This clonotype was seen a few times. The chain joins TRBV7-3 to TRBJ2-5; 14 positions agree with TRBD2. Near its end, the DNA agrees better with TRBJ2-7, so the J call may be wrong. Germline assignment: CDR1 SGHTA and CDR2 FQGTGA. The CDR3 extends over 15 amino acids. In DNA form, the CDR3 reads TGTGCCAGCAGCTTAACCGGGACTAGCGGGAGCGAGCAGTACTTC. Translation: CASSLTGTSGSEQYF.

The chain couples TRBV5-1 to TRBJ2-5; TRBD1 matches at 7 bases. TRBJ2-7 matches the DNA end more closely, so the J call is doubtful. The CDR3 runs 13 residues. Per the germline V gene, CDR1 is SGHRS and CDR2 is YFSETQ. The CDR3, as DNA: TGCGCCAGCAGCTTGGGACAGGGAGTCGAGCAGTACTTC. Protein: CASSLGQGVEQYF.

This clonotype was observed a few times. J is TRBJ1-1 and V is TRBV12-3 or TRBV12-4; the match to TRBD1 covers 8 bases. Germline trimming cut 2 bases from V and 4 bases from J; bases unmatched to any gene: 3. The CDR3 length is 14 residues. The CDR3 nucleotides read TGTGCCAGCAGTTTAACAGGGGGTATCACTGAAGCTTTCTTT. Its translation is CASSLTGGITEAFF.

V is TRBV7-9 and J is TRBJ2-5; 7 bases line up with TRBD1. Germline loops: CDR1 SEHNR, CDR2 FQNEAQ (reference sequence). J gave up 1 base and V 4 bases, and 6 bases lay outside the gene matches. CDR3 length: 15 residues. CDR3 residues: CASSSTGTAQETQYF. As DNA, the CDR3 is TGTGCCAGCAGCTCCACCGGGACAGCCCAAGAGACCCAGTACTTC.

J is TRBJ2-2 and V is TRBV20-1; maybe TRBD2 (6 bases). V lost 4 bases to trimming and J lost 4 bases, with 13 bases between them. This CDR3 contains 14 residues. Germline V lookup: CDR1 DFQATT, CDR2 SNEGSKA (reference sequence). The CDR3 spells CSANHIGGTGELFF. DNA for the CDR3: TGCAGTGCTAACCATATCGGGGGCACCGGGGAGCTGTTTTTT.

The chain recombines TRBV3-1 with TRBJ2-2, with a possible D match to TRBD2 (5 bases). V lost 2 bases to trimming and J lost 7 bases, with 11 bases between them. Germline CDR1 and CDR2: LGHDT and YNNKEL (reference sequence). This CDR3 comprises 14 residues. The DNA for the CDR3 is TGTGCCAGCAGCCAAAGTTCCGGGAACGGGGAGCTGTTTTTT. Protein sequence: CASSQSSGNGELFF.

This clonotype showed up many times. The J gene is TRBJ2-7, the V gene TRBV20-1; no definite D call. V was trimmed by 3 bases and J by 3 bases, leaving 15 bases between them. The CDR3 has 14 residues. CDR1 is DFQATT, CDR2 SNEGSKA, per germline (reference sequence). In DNA, the CDR3 is TGCAGTGCTAGGGATACCGGGTCCATCTACGAGCAGTACTTC. Protein sequence: CSARDTGSIYEQYF.

This clonotype has more than one count but fewer than ten. The rearrangement uses TRBV20-1 and TRBJ1-3; D is uncertain. The V gene's germline CDR1 is DFQATT and CDR2 SNEGSKA (reference sequence). Trimming pared 0 bases from V and 1 base from J, leaving 13 bases between. This CDR3 is 16 amino acids long. The DNA for the CDR3 is TGCAGTGCTAGAGATCTTTCGAAGACGTCTGGAAACACCATATATTTT. It is translated as CSARDLSKTSGNTIYF.

In regard to this clonotype: Germline is not matched at one junction end, which may reflect a read error. The V and J genes are TRBV18 and TRBJ2-7; D is unresolved. CDR3 size: 14 residues. The germline V gene encodes CDR1 KGHSH and CDR2 LQKENI. CDR3 nucleotides: TGTGCCAGCTCATCTAAAGGGCAAGGTTACGAGCAGTGCTTC. This gives the protein CASSSKGQGYEQCF.

This clonotype was seen a few times. V usage is TRBV5-4 and J usage is TRBJ2-4; D gene ambiguous. Germline CDR1 reads SGHNT; CDR2 reads YYREEE (reference sequence). Deletions cut 1 base from V and 5 bases from J, with 7 bases between. This CDR3 is 13 amino acids long. Written as DNA, the CDR3 is TGTGCCAGCAGCTTGTCCCCGGAAAACATTCAGTACTTC. Encoded protein: CASSLSPENIQYF.

This chain connects TRBV5-1 to TRBJ2-3, with a tentative D call TRBD1 (5 bases). The CDR3 is 15 residues long. Per germline, CDR1 SGHRS and CDR2 YFSETQ. V was clipped by 0 bases and J by 4 bases, with 12 bases between them. For the CDR3, the DNA is TGCGCCAGCAGCTTGGGGTCAGGGAATCCAGATACGCAGTATTTT. As protein: CASSLGSGNPDTQYF.

This clonotype was seen only a few times. V is TRBV12-5 and J is TRBJ2-1, with a tentative D call TRBD2 (5 bases). V shed 5 bases and J shed 9 bases, with 11 bases lying between them. Germline V gene lookup returns CDR1 LGHNT and CDR2 FRNRAP. The CDR3 contains 12 residues. CDR3 bases: TGTGCTAGTGGTCTGGATGAGGGTGAGCAGTTCTTC. It encodes CASGLDEGEQFF.

The CDR3 coding sequence is TGTGCCAGCAGCCAAGAGTGGCAGGGCACCAACGAGCAGTACTTC. It specifies CASSQEWQGTNEQYF. The chain employs TRBV3-1 and TRBJ2-7, with D possibly matching TRBD1 (5 bases). From germline, CDR1 is LGHDT and CDR2 YNNKEL (reference sequence). The germline V and J ends were trimmed by 0 bases and 5 bases, with 14 bases remaining between them. This CDR3 has 15 amino acids.

This chain uses TRBV6-6 with TRBJ2-5; TRBD2 matches at 11 bases. The DNA end is more similar to TRBJ2-7, so the J call may be wrong. The V gene's germline CDR1 is MNHNY and CDR2 SVGAGI (reference sequence). The CDR3 totals 15 residues. CDR3 sequence reads: CASKTTSGDSYEQYF. In DNA form, the CDR3 reads TGTGCCAGCAAGACGACTAGCGGGGACTCCTACGAGCAGTACTTC.